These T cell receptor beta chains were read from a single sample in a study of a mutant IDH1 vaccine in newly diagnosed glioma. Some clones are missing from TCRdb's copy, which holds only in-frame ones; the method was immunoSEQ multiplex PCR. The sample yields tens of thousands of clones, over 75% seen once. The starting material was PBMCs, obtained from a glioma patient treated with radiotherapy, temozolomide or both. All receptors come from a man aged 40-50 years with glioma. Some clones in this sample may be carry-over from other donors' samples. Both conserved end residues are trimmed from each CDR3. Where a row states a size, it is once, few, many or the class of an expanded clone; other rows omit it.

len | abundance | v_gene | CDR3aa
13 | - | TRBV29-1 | SVLDAPGGDYGYT
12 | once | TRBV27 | ASSLSFNRAEAF
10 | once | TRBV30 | ALGPPNTEAF
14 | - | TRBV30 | AWSVKGTGPNQPQH
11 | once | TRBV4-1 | ASSQSPPRSYT
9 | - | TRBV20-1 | SARFREGYT
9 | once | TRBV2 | ASSEGPGYT
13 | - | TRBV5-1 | ASSLLAGAGGELF
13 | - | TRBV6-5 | ASSYSFLLRTEQY
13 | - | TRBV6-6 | ASSYEGGSNTEAF
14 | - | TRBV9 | ASSLRGDRGSGEQF
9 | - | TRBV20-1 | SARGVGELF
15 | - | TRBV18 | ASSQNPTRGGNTEAF
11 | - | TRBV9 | ASSAYRADEQY
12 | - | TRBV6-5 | ASSKLTGEGEQF
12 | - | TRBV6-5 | ASSSLGAAYGYT
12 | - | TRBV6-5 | ASATGSGANVLT